This T cell receptor beta chain was profiled in a study of blood T cell repertoires in COVID-19. About the research overall: Samples taken during acute and convalescent COVID-19 were collected in the United States, Italy and Spain.

The germline V gene has CDR1 SNHLY and CDR2 FYNNEI. The CDR3 is 13 amino acids. The ends were cut back, 7 bases at V and 1 base at J, with 8 bases in the middle. Produced via immunoSEQ multiplex PCR; TCRdb's table is partial and in-frame only. The sample yields approximately 120,000 clones, 81% seen once. The chain couples TRBV2 to TRBJ1-5; D unclear. Sequenced input: peripheral blood. This sequence originates from a woman aged 45-65 years with acute or convalescent COVID-19. The DNA of the CDR3 is TGTGCCAGCATCCCGGGAAGCAATCAGCCCCAGCATTTT. It specifies CASIPGSNQPQHF.